This T cell receptor (beta chain) was sequenced in a study of OX40 agonist ivuxolimab in advanced cancers. Study-level information: The diagnoses of dose-escalation patients were hepatocellular carcinoma, melanoma, renal cell or head and neck cancer. Whole-study findings and limits: The study observed clonal expansion of CD4+ and CD8+ blood T cells by week 6 at 0.1 to 3.0 mg/kg.

This table comes from immunoSEQ multiplex PCR, and its TCRdb copy is limited to in-frame clones, with some not included. The sample comprises 90,000 to 150,000 clones, approximately 92% of which are singletons, and around 0.55% rests with the top ten. A remark on this clone: Its antigen is not identified.

CDR1 and CDR2 from the germline V gene are MNHEY and SMNVEV (reference sequence). The CDR3 is made up of 15 amino acids. Trimming pared 5 bases from V and 1 base from J, leaving 12 bases between. This chain joins TRBV27 and TRBJ1-3, with a tentative D call TRBD1 (5 bases). This TCR came from an adult with an advanced solid tumor such as melanoma, head and neck, liver or kidney cancer. The sequences come from CD4+ or CD8+ T cells sorted from blood, collected in a trial of the OX40 agonist ivuxolimab. The CDR3 DNA is TGTGCCAGCAGTCCCCTGGGGGGTTCTGGAAACACCATATATTTT. Amino acid sequence: CASSPLGGSGNTIYF.